These 10 T cell receptor beta chains originate from one sample sequenced in a study of control samples from healthy donors and cancer patients. Sequencing was performed with immunoSEQ multiplex PCR; in TCRdb, only in-frame clones are kept and a portion is missing. The sample lists more than 25,000 clones, about nine tenths occurring once. Sequenced: PBMCs. The receptors derive from a man aged 45-60 years with lung cancer.

The gene calls are TRBV18 and TRBJ1-1; D not certain. The CDR3 sequence is 14 residues long. CDR1 is KGHSH, CDR2 LQKENI, per germline. V was clipped by 1 base and J by 1 base, with 7 bases between them. The CDR3 coding sequence is TGTGCCAGCTCACCACAGGGCGAGAACACTGAAGCTTTCTTT. This translates into CASSPQGENTEAFF.

The chain couples TRBV7-2 to TRBJ1-1; 9 bases are a match to TRBD1. J lost 3 bases, V lost 7 bases, and 3 bases had no gene match. Germline values: CDR1 SGHTA, CDR2 FQGNSA. This CDR3 has 13 amino acids. For the CDR3, the DNA is TGTGCCAGCAACGGACAGGGGTACACTGAAGCTTTCTTT. This translates into CASNGQGYTEAFF.

V and J are TRBV5-6 and TRBJ1-5; 7 bases are shared with TRBD1. The CDR3 spans 16 residues. With V trimmed by 2 bases and J by 6 bases, 11 bases remained unmatched. Per germline, CDR1 SGHDT and CDR2 YYEEEE. The CDR3 nucleotides read TGTGCCAGCAGCTTAGGGTCAGGGGGTTACAGTCAGCCCCAGCATTTT. Translated: CASSLGSGGYSQPQHF. The variable domain in full, with the rest retrieved from reference TRBV5-6 and TRBJ1-5, is DAGVTQSPTHLIKTRGQQVTLRCSPKSGHDTVSWYQQALGQGPQFIFQYYEEEERQRGNFPDRFSGHQFPNYSSELNVNALLLGDSALYLCASSLGSGGYSQPQHFGDGTRLSIL.

The genes are TRBV12-3 or TRBV12-4 and TRBJ2-3; D might be TRBD2 (6 bases). There are 13 residues in the CDR3. V lost 8 bases and J lost 5, with 14 bases in between. CDR3 region: CASGTLAEDTQYF. CDR3 bases: TGTGCCAGCGGGACTTTAGCGGAAGATACGCAGTATTTT.

This chain uses TRBV2 with TRBJ1-1; a weak D match, TRBD1 (5 bases). The CDR3 consists of 18 residues. Germline V gene data show CDR1 as SNHLY and CDR2 as FYNNEI. The V and J ends lost 1 base and 2 bases respectively, with 20 bases between them. The chain's CDR3 is CASSEDLPRTTINTEAFF. CDR3 nucleotide sequence: TGTGCCAGCAGTGAAGACCTACCACGGACAACTATTAACACTGAAGCTTTCTTT. The full variable domain, rest sourced from reference TRBV2 and TRBJ1-1, is EPEVTQTPSHQVTQMGQEVILRCVPISNHLYFYWYRQILGQKVEFLVSFYNNEISEKSEIFDDQFSVERPDGSNFTLKIRSTKLEDSAMYFCASSEDLPRTTINTEAFFGQGTRLTVV.

The chain recombines TRBV6-6 with TRBJ2-1, with a weak D call TRBD1 (6 bases). Germline CDR1 MNHNY, CDR2 SVGAGI (reference sequence). V was cut by 4 bases and J by 4 bases, with 14 bases left in between. This CDR3 has 15 residues. The CDR3 nucleotides read TGTGCCAGCAGTTTTCAACAGGGTTCGTACAATGAGCAGTTCTTC. As protein: CASSFQQGSYNEQFF.

V gene TRBV5-1 combines with J gene TRBJ1-6; no clear D. The CDR3 extends over 16 amino acids. Germline values: CDR1 SGHRS, CDR2 YFSETQ. Trimming shortened V by 2 bases and J by 4 bases, and 13 bases separated the two germline ends. The CDR3 DNA is TGCGCCAGCAGCTTAGCAGGAATAAAGTATAATTCACCCCTCCACTTT. The encoded protein is CASSLAGIKYNSPLHF. The full variable domain, with the rest looked up from reference TRBV5-1 and TRBJ1-6, is KAGVTQTPRYLIKTRGQQVTLSCSPISGHRSVSWYQQTPGQGLQFLFEYFSETQRNKGNFPGRFSGRQFSNSRSEMNVSTLELGDSALYLCASSLAGIKYNSPLHFGNGTRLTVT.

This clone has a handful of counts. This chain joins TRBV24-1 and TRBJ1-3; D gene unclear. V lost 9 bases to trimming and J lost 0 bases, with 8 bases between them. Germline V CDR1 and CDR2: KGHDR, SFDVKD. The CDR3 contains 13 residues. The CDR3 nucleotides are TGTGCCACCGAGGGCGGCTCTGGAAACACCATATATTTT. Translated: CATEGGSGNTIYF.

The rearrangement uses TRBV5-1 and TRBJ2-3; 10 bases map to TRBD1. J lost 6 bases, V lost 4 bases, and 8 bases had no gene match. This CDR3 has 15 residues. Germline CDR1 reads SGHRS; CDR2 reads YFSETQ. CDR3 sequence: CASSSGQGVMDTQYF. The CDR3 DNA is TGCGCCAGCAGCAGTGGACAGGGGGTTATGGATACGCAGTATTTT.

V usage is TRBV5-1 and J usage is TRBJ2-1; TRBD2 agrees at 11 bases. CDR1 is SGHRS, CDR2 YFSETQ, per germline. The CDR3 loop spans 17 amino acids. After removal of 1 base from V and 7 bases from J, the junction contained 10 bases not matched to a gene. CDR3 amino acids: CASSLSLAGGHLNEQFF. In nucleotides, the CDR3 is TGCGCCAGCAGCTTGTCCCTAGCGGGGGGACATCTGAATGAGCAGTTCTTC. Based on the CDR3 plus reference TRBV5-1 and TRBJ2-1, the full variable domain is KAGVTQTPRYLIKTRGQQVTLSCSPISGHRSVSWYQQTPGQGLQFLFEYFSETQRNKGNFPGRFSGRQFSNSRSEMNVSTLELGDSALYLCASSLSLAGGHLNEQFFGPGTRLTVL.